These T cell receptor beta chains were read from a single sample in a study of blood T cell repertoires in COVID-19. The table came from immunoSEQ multiplex PCR; TCRdb's copy has only in-frame clones and leaves some out. The sample records about 240,000 clones, 86% being singletons. Material: PBMCs or T cells enriched from blood (not recorded which). The receptors were gathered from a middle-aged woman with acute COVID-19. CDR3s include the opening cysteine and the closing phenylalanine or tryptophan. Each record gives: clone size, V gene, D gene, CDR3 length, J gene, CDR3 DNA, CDR3 protein. D genes are given only for firm matches. Only some rows state a clone size, as once, few, many or a class for expanded clones.

>many|TRBV7-9|.|14|TRBJ1-2
TGTGCCAGCACCCGAAGGGGGATTGACTATGGCTACACCTTC
CASTRRGIDYGYTF
>.|TRBV5-1|.|15|TRBJ1-2
TGCGCCAGCAGCTTGGACACCTCCTCGGGCTATGGCTACACCTTC
CASSLDTSSGYGYTF
>once|TRBV19|TRBD1|14|TRBJ2-2
TGTGCCAGTAGGACAGGGGGCCGGACCGGGGAGCTGTTTTTT
CASRTGGRTGELFF
>few|TRBV15|TRBD2|18|TRBJ2-5
TGTGCCACCAGCAGAAAAAGAGCTAGCGGGACAAGAACAGAGACCCAGTACTTC
CATSRKRASGTRTETQYF
>once|TRBV2|TRBD2|14|TRBJ2-1
TGTGCCAGCACCGGACTAGCGGGAGCAGGTGAGCAGTTCTTC
CASTGLAGAGEQFF
>.|TRBV11-3|.|14|TRBJ1-1
TGTGCCAGCAGCCCCTCGCAGGGGATCACTGAAGCTTTCTTT
CASSPSQGITEAFF
>once|TRBV13|.|15|TRBJ1-3
TGTGCCAGCAGCCCACAGGTAGACTCTGGAAACACCATATATTTT
CASSPQVDSGNTIYF
>.|TRBV25-1|.|15|TRBJ2-5
TGTGCCAGCAGCCAACATGGGACTGCCGGCGAGACCCAGTACTTC
CASSQHGTAGETQYF
>few|TRBV2|.|16|TRBJ2-6
TGTGCCAGCAGTGGCTGGTCGGAGACTGGGGCCAACGTCCTGACTTTC
CASSGWSETGANVLTF
>.|TRBV7-9|.|12|TRBJ2-1
TGTGCCAGCAAGCAGGGGACCCATGAGCAGTTCTTC
CASKQGTHEQFF
>.|TRBV6-1|.|17|TRBJ2-7
TGTGCCAGCAGTGAACCAGGGGACTATCAATCCTCCTACGAGCAGTACTTC
CASSEPGDYQSSYEQYF
>.|TRBV7-9|.|16|TRBJ1-4
TGTGCCAGCAGCTCCCCGGGGGGGCACGTTAATGAAAAACTGTTTTTT
CASSSPGGHVNEKLFF
>few|TRBV28|.|12|TRBJ1-6
TGTGCCAGCAGGGGGGGAGGTTCACCCCTCCACTTT
CASRGGGSPLHF
>.|TRBV19|.|13|TRBJ2-5
TGTGCCAGTAGTTTATCCGGGAGAGAGACCCAGTACTTC
CASSLSGRETQYF
>.|TRBV7-9|TRBD2|15|TRBJ2-5
TGTGCCAGCAGCCCAGACGGGTCTAGCGGGGAGACCCAGTACTTC
CASSPDGSSGETQYF
>.|TRBV9|TRBD2|17|TRBJ2-1
TGTGCCAGCAGCGTAGCGGTCGCGGGAGGGGCCTACAATGAGCAGTTCTTC
CASSVAVAGGAYNEQFF
>.|TRBV9|.|17|TRBJ2-1
TGTGCCAGCAGCGTAGTTAAAGCGGAGAAATCCTACAATGAGCAGTTCTTC
CASSVVKAEKSYNEQFF